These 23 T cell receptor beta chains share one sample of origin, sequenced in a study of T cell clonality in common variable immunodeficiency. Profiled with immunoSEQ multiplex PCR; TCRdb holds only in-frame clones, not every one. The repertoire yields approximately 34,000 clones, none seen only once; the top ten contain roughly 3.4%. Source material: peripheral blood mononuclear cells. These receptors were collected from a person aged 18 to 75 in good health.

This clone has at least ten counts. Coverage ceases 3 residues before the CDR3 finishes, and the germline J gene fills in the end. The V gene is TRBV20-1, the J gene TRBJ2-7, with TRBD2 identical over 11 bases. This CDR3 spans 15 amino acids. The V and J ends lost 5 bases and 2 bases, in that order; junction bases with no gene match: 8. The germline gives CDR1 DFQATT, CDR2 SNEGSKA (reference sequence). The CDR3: CSADPTSGITYEQYF. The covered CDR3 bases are TGCAGTGCTGACCCGACTAGCGGGATTACCTACGAG.

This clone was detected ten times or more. Incomplete CDR3 DNA: TGTGCCAGCAGCTCCGGGGTCAGCCACAATGAG. The encoded protein is CASSSGVSHNE. The CDR3, in full, reads CASSSGVSHNEQFF. J is TRBJ2-1 and V is TRBV7-2, with D perhaps TRBD2 (5 bases). The read halts 3 residues ahead of the CDR3 end, with the missing end drawn from the germline J gene. V dropped 4 bases and J dropped 5 bases, with 12 bases sitting between them. Germline loops: CDR1 SGHTA, CDR2 FQGNSA. The CDR3 has 14 residues. Supplemented by reference TRBV7-2 and TRBJ2-1, the full variable domain reads GAGVSQSPSNKVTEKGKDVELRCDPISGHTALYWYRQSLGQGLEFLIYFQGNSAPDKSGLPSDRFSAERTGGSVSTLTIQRTQQEDSAVYLCASSSGVSHNEQFFGPGTRLTVL.

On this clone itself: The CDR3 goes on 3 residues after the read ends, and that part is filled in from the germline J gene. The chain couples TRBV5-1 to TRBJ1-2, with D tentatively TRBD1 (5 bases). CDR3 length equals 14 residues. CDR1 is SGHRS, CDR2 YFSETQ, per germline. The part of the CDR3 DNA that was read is TGCGCCAGCAGCTTGGACAGGCTTACCTACGAC. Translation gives CASSLDRLTYD. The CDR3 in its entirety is CASSLDRLTYDYTF.

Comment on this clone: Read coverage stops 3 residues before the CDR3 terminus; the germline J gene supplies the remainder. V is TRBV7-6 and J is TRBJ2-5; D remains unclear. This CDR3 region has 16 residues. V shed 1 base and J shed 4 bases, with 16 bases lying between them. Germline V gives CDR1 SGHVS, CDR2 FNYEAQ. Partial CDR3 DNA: TGTGCCAGCAGCTTAGAGTCTTACCGCGACTCAGAGACC. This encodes CASSLESYRDSET. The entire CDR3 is CASSLESYRDSETQYF.

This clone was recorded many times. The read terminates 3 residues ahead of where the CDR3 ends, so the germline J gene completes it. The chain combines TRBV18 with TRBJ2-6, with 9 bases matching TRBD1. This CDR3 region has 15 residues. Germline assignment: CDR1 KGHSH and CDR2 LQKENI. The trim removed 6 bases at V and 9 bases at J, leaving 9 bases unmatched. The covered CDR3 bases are TGTGCCAGCTCTCTACAGGGGGCGCTGGGCAACGTC. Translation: CASSLQGALGNV. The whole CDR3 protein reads CASSLQGALGNVLTF. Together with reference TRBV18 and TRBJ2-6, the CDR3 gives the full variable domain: NAGVMQNPRHLVRRRGQEARLRCSPMKGHSHVYWYRQLPEEGLKFMVYLQKENIIDESGMPKERFSAEFPKEGPSILRIQQVVRGDSAAYFCASSLQGALGNVLTFGAGSRLTVL.

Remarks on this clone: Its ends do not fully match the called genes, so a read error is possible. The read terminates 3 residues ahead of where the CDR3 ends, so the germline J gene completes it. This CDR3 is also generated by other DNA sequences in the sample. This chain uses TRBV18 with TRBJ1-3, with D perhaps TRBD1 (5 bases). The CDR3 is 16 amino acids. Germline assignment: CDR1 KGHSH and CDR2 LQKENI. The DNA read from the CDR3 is TGTGCCAGCTCATCGGGACTACCCCAGTCTGGAAACACG. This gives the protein CASSSGLPQSGNT. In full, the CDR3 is CASSSGLPQSGNTIYF. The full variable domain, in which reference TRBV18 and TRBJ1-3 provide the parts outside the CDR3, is NAGVMQNPRHLVRRRGQEARLRCSPMKGHSHVYWYRQLPEEGLKFMVYLQKENIIDESGMPKERFSAEFPKEGPSILRIQQVVRGDSAAYFCASSSGLPQSGNTIYFGEGSWLTVV.

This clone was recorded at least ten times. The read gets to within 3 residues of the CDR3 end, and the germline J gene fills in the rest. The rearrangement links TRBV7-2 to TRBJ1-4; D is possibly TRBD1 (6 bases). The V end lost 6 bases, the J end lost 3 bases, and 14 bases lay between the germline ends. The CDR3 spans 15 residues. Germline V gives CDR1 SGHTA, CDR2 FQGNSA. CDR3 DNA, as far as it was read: TGTGCCAGCAGTCCAGGGGTCGTAGCTAATGAAAAA. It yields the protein CASSPGVVANEK. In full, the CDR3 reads CASSPGVVANEKLFF.

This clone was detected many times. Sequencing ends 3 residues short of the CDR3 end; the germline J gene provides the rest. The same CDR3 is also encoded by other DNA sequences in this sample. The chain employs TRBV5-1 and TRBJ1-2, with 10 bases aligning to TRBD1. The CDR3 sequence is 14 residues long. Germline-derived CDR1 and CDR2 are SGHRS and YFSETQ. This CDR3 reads CASSPGTGDPAYTF. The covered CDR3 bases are TGCGCCAGCAGCCCCGGGACAGGGGACCCTGCC.

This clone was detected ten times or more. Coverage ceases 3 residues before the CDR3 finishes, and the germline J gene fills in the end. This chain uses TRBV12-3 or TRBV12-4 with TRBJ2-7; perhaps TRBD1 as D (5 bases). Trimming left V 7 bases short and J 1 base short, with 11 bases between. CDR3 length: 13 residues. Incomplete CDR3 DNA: TGTGCCAGCACCCCAGGGTTATCCTACGAG. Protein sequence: CASTPGLSYE. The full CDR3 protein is CASTPGLSYEQYF.

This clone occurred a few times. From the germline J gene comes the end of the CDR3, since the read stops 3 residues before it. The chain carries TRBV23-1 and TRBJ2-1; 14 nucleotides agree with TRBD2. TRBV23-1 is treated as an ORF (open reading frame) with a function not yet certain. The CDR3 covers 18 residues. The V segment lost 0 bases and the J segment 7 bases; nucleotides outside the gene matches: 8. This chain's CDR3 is CASSQSGLAGAGENEQFF. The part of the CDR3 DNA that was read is TGCGCCAGCAGTCAATCGGGACTAGCGGGAGCTGGGGAAAATGAG.

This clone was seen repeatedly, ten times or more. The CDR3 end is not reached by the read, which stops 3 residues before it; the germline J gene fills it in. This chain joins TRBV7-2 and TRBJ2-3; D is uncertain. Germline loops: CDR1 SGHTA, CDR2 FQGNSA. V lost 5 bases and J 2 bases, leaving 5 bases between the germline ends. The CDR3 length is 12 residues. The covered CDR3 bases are TGTGCCAGCAGCCCCTACACAGATACG. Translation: CASSPYTDT. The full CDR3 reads CASSPYTDTQYF.

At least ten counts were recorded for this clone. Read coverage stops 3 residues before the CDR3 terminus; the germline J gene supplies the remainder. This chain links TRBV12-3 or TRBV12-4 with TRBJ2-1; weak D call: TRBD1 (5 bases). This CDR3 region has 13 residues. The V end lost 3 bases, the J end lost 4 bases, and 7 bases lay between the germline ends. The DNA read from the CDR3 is TGTGCCAGCAGTTTGGGGCTATACAATGAG. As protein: CASSLGLYNE. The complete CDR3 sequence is CASSLGLYNEQFF.

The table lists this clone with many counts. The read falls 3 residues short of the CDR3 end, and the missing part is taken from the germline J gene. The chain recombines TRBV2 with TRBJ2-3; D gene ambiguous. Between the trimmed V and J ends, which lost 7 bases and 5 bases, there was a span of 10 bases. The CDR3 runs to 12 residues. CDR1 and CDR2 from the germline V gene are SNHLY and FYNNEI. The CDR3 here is CASTPSGDTQYF. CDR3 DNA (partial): TGTGCCAGCACCCCATCGGGAGATACG.

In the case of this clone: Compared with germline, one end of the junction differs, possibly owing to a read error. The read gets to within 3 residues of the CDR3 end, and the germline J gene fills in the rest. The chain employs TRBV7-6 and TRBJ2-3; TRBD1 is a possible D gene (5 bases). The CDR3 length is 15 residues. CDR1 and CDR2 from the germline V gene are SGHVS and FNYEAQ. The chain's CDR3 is CASSLSASPTGTQYF. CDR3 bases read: TGTGCCAGCAGCTTAAGCGCCTCACCCACAGGTACG.

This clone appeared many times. CDR3 bases read: TGTGCCAGCAGTGAAGCCCCAAGTGCAACTAATGAAAAG. It yields the protein CASSEAPSATNEK. The entire CDR3 sequence reads CASSEAPSATNEKLFF. The chain employs TRBV6-1 and TRBJ2-2; D gene unclear. Read sequence stops 3 residues before the CDR3 end, and the germline J gene provides the missing end. Germline CDR1 reads MNHNS; CDR2 reads SASEGT. The CDR3 has 16 residues.

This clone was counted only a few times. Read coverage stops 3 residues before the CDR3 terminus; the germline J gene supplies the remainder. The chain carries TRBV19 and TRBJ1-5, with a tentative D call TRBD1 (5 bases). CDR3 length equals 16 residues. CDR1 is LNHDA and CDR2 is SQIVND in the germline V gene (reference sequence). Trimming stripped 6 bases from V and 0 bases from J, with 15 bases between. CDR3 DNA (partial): TGTGCCAGTAGCCAAAGACAGTCTTATAGCAATCAGCCC. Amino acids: CASSQRQSYSNQP. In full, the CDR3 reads CASSQRQSYSNQPQHF.

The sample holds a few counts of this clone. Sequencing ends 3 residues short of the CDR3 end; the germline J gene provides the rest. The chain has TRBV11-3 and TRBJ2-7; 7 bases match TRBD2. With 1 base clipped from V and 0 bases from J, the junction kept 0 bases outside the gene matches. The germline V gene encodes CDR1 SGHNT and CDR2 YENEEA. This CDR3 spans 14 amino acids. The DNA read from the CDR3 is TGTGCCAGCAGCTTAGCGGGGGGCTCCTACGAG. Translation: CASSLAGGSYE. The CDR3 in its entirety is CASSLAGGSYEQYF.

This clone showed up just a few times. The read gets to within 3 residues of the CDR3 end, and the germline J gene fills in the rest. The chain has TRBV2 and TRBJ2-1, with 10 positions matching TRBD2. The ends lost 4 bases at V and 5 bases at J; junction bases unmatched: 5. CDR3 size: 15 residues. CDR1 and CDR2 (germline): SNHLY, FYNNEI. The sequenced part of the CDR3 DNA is TGTGCCAGCAGTGGACTAGCGGGCTTAGACAATGAG. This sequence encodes CASSGLAGLDNE. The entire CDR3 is CASSGLAGLDNEQFF.

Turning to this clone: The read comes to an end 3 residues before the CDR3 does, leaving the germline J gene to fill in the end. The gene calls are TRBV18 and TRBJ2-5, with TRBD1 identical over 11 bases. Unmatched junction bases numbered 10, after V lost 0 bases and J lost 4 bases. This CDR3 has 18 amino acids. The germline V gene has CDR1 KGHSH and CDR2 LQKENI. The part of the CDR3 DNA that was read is TGTGCCAGCTCACCACCGGGTGGACAGGGGGCCGAAGGAGAGACC. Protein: CASSPPGGQGAEGET. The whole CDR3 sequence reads CASSPPGGQGAEGETQYF.

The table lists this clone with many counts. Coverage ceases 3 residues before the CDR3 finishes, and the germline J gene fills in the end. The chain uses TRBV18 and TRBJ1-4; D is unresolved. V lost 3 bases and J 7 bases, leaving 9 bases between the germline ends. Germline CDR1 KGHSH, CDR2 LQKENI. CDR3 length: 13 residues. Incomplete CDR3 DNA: TGTGCCAGCTCACCGGCAGGAGGTGAAAAA. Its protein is CASSPAGGEK. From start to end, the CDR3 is CASSPAGGEKLFF.

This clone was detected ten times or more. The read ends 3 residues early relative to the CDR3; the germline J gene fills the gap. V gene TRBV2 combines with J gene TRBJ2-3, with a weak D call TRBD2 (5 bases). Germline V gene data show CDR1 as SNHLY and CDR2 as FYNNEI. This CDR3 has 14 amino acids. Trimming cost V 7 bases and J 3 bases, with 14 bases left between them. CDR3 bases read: TGTGCCAGCACCGCTGGCTCGGGGACAGATACG. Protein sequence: CASTAGSGTDT. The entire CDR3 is CASTAGSGTDTQYF.

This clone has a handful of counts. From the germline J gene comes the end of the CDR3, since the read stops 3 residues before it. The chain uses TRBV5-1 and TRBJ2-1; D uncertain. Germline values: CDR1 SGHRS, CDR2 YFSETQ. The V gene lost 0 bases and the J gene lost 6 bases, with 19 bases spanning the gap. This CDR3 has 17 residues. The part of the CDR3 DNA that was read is TGCGCCAGCAGCTTGGCTGTGTTAGTCCCTATCGCCAATGAG. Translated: CASSLAVLVPIANE. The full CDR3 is CASSLAVLVPIANEQFF.

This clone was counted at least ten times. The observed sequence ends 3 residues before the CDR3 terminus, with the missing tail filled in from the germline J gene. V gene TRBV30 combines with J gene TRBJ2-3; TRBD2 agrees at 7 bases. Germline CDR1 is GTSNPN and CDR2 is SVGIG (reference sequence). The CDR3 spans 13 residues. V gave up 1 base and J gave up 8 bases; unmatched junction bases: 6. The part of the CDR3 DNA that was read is TGTGCCTGGAGTGCGGGCGGGAGAGGTACG. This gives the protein CAWSAGGRGT. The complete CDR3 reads CAWSAGGRGTQYF.